The T cell receptor beta chain described here comes from a study of identical twins. This clonotype was counted at least ten times. The CDR3 length is 15 residues. CDR1 SGHRS and CDR2 YFSETQ come from the germline V gene. The trim removed 1 base at V and 2 bases at J, leaving 1 base unmatched. One entry per CDR3 protein results from TCRdb running MiXCR on the 5' RACE reads. The data contain around 250,000 distinct CDR3 sequences, 9.5% to 15% of them seen just once; the ten biggest clones take up approximately 4%. This sample was shared with a second study, whose subject was yellow fever vaccine responses in identical twins.

Sequencing input: memory (CD45RO+) T cells sorted from blood. The TCR was taken from a young woman in good health. The rearrangement uses TRBV5-1 and TRBJ2-5, with 11 bases aligning to TRBD2. The CDR3 DNA reads as TGCGCCAGCAGCTTGACTAGCGGGGGACAAGAGACCCAGTACTTC. It is translated as CASSLTSGGQETQYF.